This T cell receptor beta chain was identified in a study of T cell clonotyping in hematopoietic cell transplantation. The CDR3 covers 13 residues. Germline V gene data show CDR1 as SNHLY and CDR2 as FYNNEI. Trimming removed 6 bases at V and 9 bases at J, with 15 bases between. Time point defined: recipient sample about 28 days before transplant, after cytoreduction. Assay: immunoSEQ multiplex PCR; the TCRdb copy retains only in-frame clones and omits some. The sample has about 76,000 clones; almost 97% are singletons. The chain links TRBV2 to TRBJ1-5, with D possibly TRBD1 on 5 matching bases. The origin of this receptor is a woman aged 45-65 years with acute myeloid leukemia. Some clones in this sample may be carry-over from other donors' samples. Sequencing used peripheral blood mononuclear cells, obtained before stem cell transplant. The chain's CDR3 is CASSPEGPAPQHF. DNA of the CDR3: TGTGCCAGCAGCCCAGAGGGACCGGCGCCCCAGCATTTT.